The entry below describes one T cell receptor beta chain. Its antigen is still unknown. Nothing much larger sits one base from this clone, and base qualities are not available. The data stem from a study of draining lymph node invasion in breast cancer (dated by TCRdb to 2020 to 2021). The study in broad terms: Nodal metastasis was diagnosed by histology and cytokeratin immunohistochemistry and confirmed by EpCAM/CD45 flow cytometry. Across breast cancer tissues, a separate targeted assay used bulk TCR-beta CDR3 sequencing to compare sorted memory regulatory T cells with memory conventional CD4 T cells. Matched non-invaded and tumor-invaded tumor-draining lymph nodes plus the primary tumor were contributed by each patient, with both Treg and Tconv subsets profiled. The separate targeted TCR sequencing covered lymph nodes from 5 or 6 patients, with primary tumors sequenced for three of those patients. Paper-wide results and their limitations: TCRs shared between Treg and Tconv subsets were regarded as suggestive, but not proof, of a common clonal origin. Roughly 13-22% of Treg TCRs were shared with Tconvs per tissue, interpreted as suggesting peripheral Treg induction. Some of the top 100 tumor clones were detected in invaded and non-invaded nodes, suggesting recirculation between tumor and draining nodes. The tumor top-100 clone tracking analysis could be carried out in only a couple of patients. In the targeted TCR-seq data, Tregs appeared to be more clonally expanded than Tconvs in all tissues, and lower diversity was found for both subsets in tumor than in lymph nodes. Data could not resolve whether Treg conversion occurred in a given organ or whether converted Tregs recirculated between nodes and tumor.

For memory conventional CD4 T cells, the sort was based on CD4+ CD45RA- CD25- cells. Tumor-draining lymph nodes were classified as non-invaded or invaded according to absence or presence of metastatic tumor cells. Before staining and sorting, T cells were pre-enriched using a Miltenyi Pan T Cell isolation kit. Primary tumors were characterized by immunohistochemistry for estrogen receptor, progesterone receptor, HER2 and Ki-67. Fresh surgical tissue was processed within a few hours after surgery by cutting into small fragments. The tissue fragments were digested enzymatically for roughly 20 minutes with Liberase TL plus DNase and were then passed through a 40-micrometer strainer. After DAPI live/dead staining, sorting was performed on a BD FACS Aria II with about 97-99% purity. Sorted cells were lysed in TCL buffer, and RNA was purified using a Norgen Single Cell RNA purification kit that included DNase treatment.

From the cysteine through the phenylalanine, the CDR3 covers 16 amino acids. Only CDR3 DNA is held: 48 bases, read in frame from base 1. The V end loses 0 bases and the J end loses 6 bases, and a stretch of 14 bases separates them. From the germline V gene (reference sequence), CDR1 is LGHDT and CDR2 is YNNKEL. Preparation of the library involved bulk RNA-seq. The listed sequencing device is Illumina HiSeq 2500. Per the source publication's procedure: CDR3 sequences in the separate targeted TCR-seq dataset were extracted from raw reads and quantified using MiXCR version 2.1.5 with default parameters. Each TCR-beta clone in the separate targeted TCR-seq dataset was defined by the V gene, J gene and CDR3 sequence taken together. In the separate targeted TCR-seq dataset, clones with fewer than three counts were removed, then only the 90% most strongly expressed clones per sample were retained. In the separate targeted TCR-seq dataset, Treg-Tconv overlap was computed as shared clones divided by total Treg clones per tissue, times 100. The public reads were reanalyzed by TCRdb: fastp trimming at Q25, MiXCR alignment, in-frame beta chains only. Each record represents a unique CDR3 protein, reported with the most common genes and DNA among its rows. The V and J calls shown here were made by TCRdb, not taken from the authors' results. This sample is represented by about 2,400 distinct CDR3 sequences; 70% to 90% of them were singletons. The top ten hold roughly 1.4% of the sample.

Sequenced: sorted memory CD4+ effector T cells from a lymph node. The cell subset or site label on this specimen signifies: CD45RA-negative sorted CD4+ T cells (memory Tconv or effector/memory Treg). This sequence uses TRBV3-1 and TRBJ2-2; the D segment could be TRBD2, given 5 matching bases. This TCR was sampled from a female donor with luminal breast cancer. The nucleotide sequence reads TGTGCCAGCAGCCAAGACTTGCGGACTCCCTCCGGGGAGCTGTTTTTT. The resulting protein is CASSQDLRTPSGELFF.